These T cell receptor beta chains were read from a single sample in a study of control samples from healthy donors and cancer patients. Using immunoSEQ multiplex PCR, the repertoire was profiled, and TCRdb retains in-frame clones only, with some absent. The data show 150,000 to 180,000 clones, with roughly 94% seen just once and about 5.2% held by the top ten. The sequencing input was blood. The receptors derive from a man aged 40-49 years in good health. Each CDR3 is given with its conserved first and last residue. The D gene is left open where the match is weak. Only some rows state a clone size, as once, few, many or a class for expanded clones.

abundance,v_gene,d_gene,j_gene,CDR3nt,CDR3aa
.,TRBV20-1,.,TRBJ1-1,TGCAGTGCTAGTACAGGGTTCACTGAAGCTTTCTTT,CSASTGFTEAFF
.,TRBV2,.,TRBJ2-7,TGTGCCAGCAGCCTTCCAGAGTACGAGCAGTACTTC,CASSLPEYEQYF
.,TRBV5-1,TRBD2,TRBJ2-1,TGCGCCAGCAGCACCCTAGCGGGGGCCTACAATGAGCAGTTCTTC,CASSTLAGAYNEQFF
.,TRBV19,TRBD2,TRBJ2-1,TGTGCCAGTAGTATAGGACGGGCTAGCGGCAACAATGAGCAGTTCTTC,CASSIGRASGNNEQFF
.,TRBV12-5,.,TRBJ2-1,TGTGCTAGTGGTTTTGTATCGAATGAGCAGTTCTTC,CASGFVSNEQFF
.,TRBV9,.,TRBJ1-4,TGTGCCAGCAGCCCAGGGGTGGGAGGAGAAAAACTGTTTTTT,CASSPGVGGEKLFF
.,TRBV14,.,TRBJ1-2,TGTGCCAGCAGCCCCCGAAGTGGGTGGACATCTGGCTACACCTTC,CASSPRSGWTSGYTF
.,TRBV19,.,TRBJ2-1,TGTGCCAGTAGTATAGGGACAGAGCAGTTCTTC,CASSIGTEQFF
.,TRBV28,TRBD1,TRBJ1-2,TGTGCCAGCAGTTTAGGGACAGGGACTAACTATGGCTACACCTTC,CASSLGTGTNYGYTF
.,TRBV7-9,TRBD1,TRBJ1-1,TGTGCCAGCAGCTTAGGGGGTACAGGGGCCCTTGGGGACACTGAAGCTTTCTTT,CASSLGGTGALGDTEAFF
once,TRBV4-1,.,TRBJ1-2,TGCGCCAGCAGCCAAGATCTTTCGGGGGCCGGCTATGGCTACACCTTC,CASSQDLSGAGYGYTF
.,TRBV5-1,.,TRBJ1-3,TGCGCCAGCAGCCCCCAACAGGCTTCTGGAAACACCATATATTTT,CASSPQQASGNTIYF
.,TRBV5-1,.,TRBJ2-1,TGCGCCAGCAGCCTGGGGTGGAGCGATGAGCAGTTCTTC,CASSLGWSDEQFF
.,TRBV28,.,TRBJ2-7,TGTGCCAGCAGTTTACGCATCCTCCGGGAGCAGTACTTC,CASSLRILREQYF
.,TRBV9,.,TRBJ2-3,TGTGCCAGCAGCCCTTGGGCCGGAGATACGCAGTATTTT,CASSPWAGDTQYF
once,TRBV28,.,TRBJ1-4,TGTGCCAGCAGGGACCCCGGTGGGGAAAAACTGTTTTTT,CASRDPGGEKLFF
.,TRBV19,TRBD2,TRBJ2-2,TGTGCCAGTACTAGCGGGGGGGCCGAGGAGCTGTTTTTT,CASTSGGAEELFF
.,TRBV6-2/TRBV6-3,.,TRBJ1-2,TGTGCCAGCAGTTACATCGGGAATGGCTACACCTTC,CASSYIGNGYTF
.,TRBV2,.,TRBJ1-2,TGTGCCAGCACCCTGATGGGCAAGAACTACACCTTC,CASTLMGKNYTF
.,TRBV5-4,.,TRBJ2-2,TGTGCCAGCAGCTTGAAGGGTCCCGGGGAGCTGTTTTTT,CASSLKGPGELFF
.,TRBV5-1,TRBD1,TRBJ1-1,TGCGCCAGCAGCTTGGGACAGGGGGCGGGTGAAGCTTTCTTT,CASSLGQGAGEAFF
.,TRBV27,.,TRBJ1-5,TGTGCCAGCAGTTTATCAGGGTATCAGCCCCAGCATTTT,CASSLSGYQPQHF